This T cell receptor (beta chain) was identified during a study of blood T cell repertoires in COVID-19. This clone came up once. Each participant's cohort was designated according to participant-reported clinical history. Two negative PCRs, clearance, or symptom resolution had been documented for recovered Cohort 3 donors. Sequenced by immunoSEQ multiplex PCR; TCRdb stores in-frame clones only, minus some. Of over 200,000 clones detected, around 84% appear once; the ten largest clones hold 15% to 20%. The CDR3 is 13 residues long. Per germline, CDR1 SNHLY and CDR2 FYNNEI. Unmatched junction bases numbered 8, after V lost 7 bases and J lost 8 bases.

Sequenced input: PBMCs or T cells enriched from blood (not recorded which). The chain links TRBV2 to TRBJ1-2; 9 nucleotides match TRBD1. The receptor was isolated from a man aged 35 to 55 who had recovered from COVID-19. CDR3 amino acids: CASMGDRAEGYTF. The CDR3 nucleotides read TGTGCCAGCATGGGGGACAGGGCTGAGGGCTACACCTTC.